A selection of T cell receptor beta chains follows, all from one sample in a study of memory CD4+ T cells and cytomegalovirus serostatus. Using immunoSEQ multiplex PCR, the repertoire was profiled, and TCRdb retains in-frame clones only, with some absent. This table holds about 59,000 clones, about three quarters found once. Sequencing used memory CD4+ T cells from blood. These receptors came from an adult in good health and CMV-seronegative. Some clones in this sample may be carry-over from other donors' samples. CDR3s include the opening cysteine and the closing phenylalanine or tryptophan. Each record gives: clone size, V gene, D gene, J gene, CDR3 DNA, CDR3 protein. D genes are given only for firm matches. A row's size may be missing; if present it is once, few, many or a size class.

NA,TRBV27,TRBD2,TRBJ2-2,TGTGCCAGCAGATATAGCGGGGCGAACACCGGGGAGCTGTTTTTT,CASRYSGANTGELFF
NA,TRBV10-3,NA,TRBJ1-5,TGTGCCATCAAAGGGTATAGCAATCAGCCCCAGCATTTT,CAIKGYSNQPQHF
once,TRBV5-1,TRBD1,TRBJ2-7,TGCGCCAGCAGCTTGGGGCCCCGGGACAGGGGCTACGAGCAGTACTTC,CASSLGPRDRGYEQYF
NA,TRBV7-9,NA,TRBJ1-4,TGTGCCAGCAGCTTAGGGGACTCCCCTAAAGAAAAACTGTTTTTT,CASSLGDSPKEKLFF
NA,TRBV28,NA,TRBJ2-5,TGTGCCAGCAGTTCCGGATTACAAGAGACCCAGTACTTC,CASSSGLQETQYF
NA,TRBV27,NA,TRBJ2-6,TGTGCCAGCGGTGGGTGGGATGGGGCCAACGTCCTGACTTTC,CASGGWDGANVLTF
NA,TRBV7-8,TRBD1,TRBJ1-5,TGTGCCAGCAGCTCAGCCAGAGGGGGCCAGCCCCAGCATTTT,CASSSARGGQPQHF
NA,TRBV5-1,TRBD2,TRBJ2-3,TGCGCCAGCAGCTGGACGTCGGGGACTAGCGGGGGCACAGATACGCAGTATTTT,CASSWTSGTSGGTDTQYF
NA,TRBV28,TRBD1,TRBJ1-2,TGTGCCAGCAAAACCTGGGACTTCAGGGGGCCCGATGGCTACACCTTC,CASKTWDFRGPDGYTF
NA,TRBV19,NA,TRBJ1-5,TGTGCCAGTAGTACCGGAGGGGGAATGGGTCAGCCCCAGCATTTT,CASSTGGGMGQPQHF
NA,TRBV30,NA,TRBJ1-6,TGTGCCTTACAGGTCATGGATGATTCACCCCCCCACTTT,CALQVMDDSPPHF
NA,TRBV7-3,NA,TRBJ2-1,TGTGCCAGCAGCAATGGACGGCTCGGGGATGAGCAGTTCTTC,CASSNGRLGDEQFF
NA,TRBV6-6,NA,TRBJ1-1,TGTGCCAGCAGTTACCGGGACACTGAAGCTTTCTTT,CASSYRDTEAFF
NA,TRBV5-6,NA,TRBJ2-7,TGTGCCAGCAGCCCCGCCCCTGGAGTCAACGAGCAGTACTTC,CASSPAPGVNEQYF
NA,TRBV6-1,NA,TRBJ2-3,TGTGCCAGCAGTGATGGCCCAGATACGCAGTATTTT,CASSDGPDTQYF
NA,TRBV6-6,TRBD2,TRBJ2-5,TGTGCCAGCAAACGTCTAGCGGGCGGAGCCGAAGAGACCCAGTACTTC,CASKRLAGGAEETQYF
NA,TRBV7-9,TRBD1,TRBJ2-1,TGTGCCAGCAGCTCGGACAGGGGAATAAATGAGCAGTTCTTC,CASSSDRGINEQFF
NA,TRBV27,TRBD2,TRBJ2-7,TGTGCCAGCAGTTTGAACGGGGCTAGCGGGCAGTACTTC,CASSLNGASGQYF
NA,TRBV7-6,NA,TRBJ1-5,TGTGCCAGCAGCTTAGGCGGGGGCCAGCCCCAGCATTTT,CASSLGGGQPQHF
NA,TRBV5-1,TRBD2,TRBJ2-5,TGCGCCAGCAGCGAAGGACTAGCGGGTGAGACCCAGTACTTC,CASSEGLAGETQYF
few,TRBV9,NA,TRBJ1-6,TGTGCCAGCAGCGTAGAAGCGATTTTCCAGGGTAATTCACCCCTCCACTTT,CASSVEAIFQGNSPLHF
NA,TRBV5-1,TRBD2,TRBJ2-1,TGCGCCAGCAGCTCGGGACTAGCGAGGGGCAATGAGCAGTTCTTC,CASSSGLARGNEQFF
few,TRBV27,NA,TRBJ1-2,TGTGCCAGCAGTTTATCGGGGCTCTATGGCTACACCTTC,CASSLSGLYGYTF
NA,TRBV6-5,TRBD1,TRBJ1-1,TGTGCCAGCAGTTATGCCTACAGGGGTGAAGCTTTCTTT,CASSYAYRGEAFF
NA,TRBV6-1,TRBD1,TRBJ1-3,TGTGCCAGCAGTGAAGGGACAGGGACGGGAAACACCATATATTTT,CASSEGTGTGNTIYF
NA,TRBV4-1,NA,TRBJ1-2,TGCGCCAGCAGCGCAGACCGGGACAAGCTACCTAGTCACTATGGCTACACCTTC,CASSADRDKLPSHYGYTF
few,TRBV19,NA,TRBJ1-2,TGTGCCAGAACCCTCAGAAGTTCGGGCTACACCTTC,CARTLRSSGYTF
NA,TRBV27,NA,TRBJ1-1,TGTGCCAGCAGATACCGGGAGAACACTGAAGCTTTCTTT,CASRYRENTEAFF
NA,TRBV11-2,TRBD2,TRBJ2-2,TGTGCCAGCAGCTTAGTGGCTAGCGGGAGAACCGGGGAGCTGTTTTTT,CASSLVASGRTGELFF
NA,TRBV25-1,NA,TRBJ1-5,TGTGCCAGCAGTGAATCGACACATTATAGCAATCAGCCCCAGCATTTT,CASSESTHYSNQPQHF
NA,TRBV4-3,TRBD1,TRBJ2-3,TGCGCCAGCAGCCAAAACACAGGGGGCACAGATACGCAGTATTTT,CASSQNTGGTDTQYF
NA,TRBV28,NA,TRBJ2-7,TGTGCCAGCAGTTTATCGGACGGACGCTACGAGCAGTACTTC,CASSLSDGRYEQYF
NA,TRBV9,NA,TRBJ2-2,TGTGCCAGCACCTACGAGGCGGTGACCGGGGAGCTGTTTTTT,CASTYEAVTGELFF
NA,TRBV29-1,NA,TRBJ1-2,TGCAGCGTTGCTCGAGCGGTCTATGGCTACACCTTC,CSVARAVYGYTF
NA,TRBV10-3,NA,TRBJ1-1,TGTGCCATCAGTGAGGCCCAAAGCACTGAAGCTTTCTTT,CAISEAQSTEAFF
NA,TRBV5-1,NA,TRBJ1-2,TGCGCCAGCAGCTTGTTGGAACAGGGAGGGTATGGCTACACCTTC,CASSLLEQGGYGYTF
few,TRBV7-9,TRBD2,TRBJ2-6,TGTGCCAGCAACACCAGACCGGGGGGGTCCTCTGGGGCCAACGTCCTGACTTTC,CASNTRPGGSSGANVLTF
NA,TRBV29-1,NA,TRBJ2-1,TGCAGCGCGACGACTTATGACCGGGAGCAGTTCTTC,CSATTYDREQFF
few,TRBV7-2,NA,TRBJ2-6,TGTGCCAGCAGCGTACAGGGTTCCGGGGCCAACGTCCTGACTTTC,CASSVQGSGANVLTF
NA,TRBV10-3,NA,TRBJ2-1,TGTGCCATCAGGGGTTGGACCGACAATGAGCAGTTCTTC,CAIRGWTDNEQFF
NA,TRBV4-3,NA,TRBJ2-1,TGCGCCAGCAGCATGGACGTCGGTGAGCAGTTCTTC,CASSMDVGEQFF
NA,TRBV5-1,TRBD1,TRBJ1-1,TGCGCCAGCAGGGAGACAGGGGTGAACACTGAAGCTTTCTTT,CASRETGVNTEAFF
NA,TRBV7-2,TRBD2,TRBJ2-5,TGTGCCAGCAGCTCCTTAGCGGGAGCGGAGACCCAGTACTTC,CASSSLAGAETQYF
NA,TRBV5-1,TRBD1,TRBJ1-1,TGCGCCAGCAGCTTGATTGGCAGGGGGGGGAACACTGAAGCTTTCTTT,CASSLIGRGGNTEAFF
NA,TRBV6-5,TRBD1,TRBJ1-5,TGTGCCAGCAGTTACCTTGGGACAGGGGATCAGCCCCAGCATTTT,CASSYLGTGDQPQHF
NA,TRBV5-1,NA,TRBJ2-2,TGCGCCAGCAGCTTGCTGGGGGGCTCCGGGGAGCTGTTTTTT,CASSLLGGSGELFF
NA,TRBV5-1,NA,TRBJ1-3,TGCGCCAGCACGCCGGGGGGCAGCGGAAACACCATATATTTT,CASTPGGSGNTIYF
NA,TRBV5-8,NA,TRBJ2-5,TGTGCCAGCAGTCCTCTGGGAGAGACCCAGTACTTC,CASSPLGETQYF
NA,TRBV7-2,NA,TRBJ1-2,TGCGCCAGCAGCCAAGAACCGGGTTATGGCTACACCTTC,CASSQEPGYGYTF
NA,TRBV7-2,NA,TRBJ2-7,TGTGCCAGCAGCTTAGCGGGGACGGCCCTAAGCTCCTACGAGCAGTACTTC,CASSLAGTALSSYEQYF
NA,TRBV6-1,TRBD1,TRBJ1-6,TGTGCCAGCAGTGAGGGGGCAGGGGGGAATAATTCACCCCTCCACTTT,CASSEGAGGNNSPLHF
once,TRBV6-5,TRBD1,TRBJ2-2,TGTGCCAGCAGGTCGACAGGGATTCGAGGGGAGCTGTTTTTT,CASRSTGIRGELFF
NA,TRBV11-2,NA,TRBJ2-3,TGTGCCAGCAGCCTACGACTAAGCACAGATACGCAGTATTTT,CASSLRLSTDTQYF
NA,TRBV5-1,TRBD2,TRBJ2-1,TGCGCCAGCAGCGTCAATCCGCCTAGCGGTAGGGGTGAGCAGTTCTTC,CASSVNPPSGRGEQFF
NA,TRBV30,NA,TRBJ2-2,TGTGCGGGGGGAAGGACAGCTTTTACCGGGGAGCTGTTTTTT,CAGGRTAFTGELFF
few,TRBV4-1,NA,TRBJ1-2,TGCGCCAGCAGCGGGTCAGCTTATGGCTACACCTTC,CASSGSAYGYTF
NA,TRBV9,NA,TRBJ2-3,TGTGCCAGCAGCGTAGACGCCTCAGGGGGGCGTACGCAGTATTTT,CASSVDASGGRTQYF
once,TRBV5-1,NA,TRBJ2-5,TGCGCCAGCAGCTTGCAACCAGGGACGGAGACCCAGTACTTC,CASSLQPGTETQYF